The 4 T cell receptor beta chains below all came from one sample that was sequenced in a study of blood T cells in healthy people across ages. Then a second PCR, running about 6 to 11 cycles, was carried out with a sample-barcoded 5' primer and a J-beta primer mix. Using its own MiXCR run on the 5' RACE reads, TCRdb lists one record per CDR3 protein. Of some 880,000 distinct CDR3 sequences listed, roughly 40% are singletons. The specimen was blood. All receptors derive from a man between 18 and 29 years old in good health.

The V and J genes are TRBV30 and TRBJ1-2; D remains ambiguous. The CDR3 runs 12 residues. Germline V gene data show CDR1 as GTSNPN and CDR2 as SVGIG (reference sequence). The germline V and J ends were trimmed by 3 bases and 4 bases, with 9 bases remaining between them. CDR3 residues: CAWSNGPYGYTF. DNA of the CDR3: TGTGCCTGGAGCAATGGCCCCTATGGCTACACCTTC.

This clonotype was counted many times. V and J are TRBV12-3 or TRBV12-4 and TRBJ2-3, with 13 bases matching TRBD2. J lost 2 bases, V lost 5 bases, and 4 bases had no gene match. The CDR3 length is 16 residues. CDR3 region: CASSPGLAGDTDTQYF. CDR3 nucleotide sequence: TGTGCCAGCAGTCCAGGACTAGCGGGGGACACAGATACGCAGTATTTT.

This clonotype was seen only a few times. The chain is built from TRBV28 and TRBJ1-5; 7 bases match TRBD1. Trimming cost V 7 bases and J 7 bases; bases outside gene matches: 16. Per the germline V gene, CDR1 is MDHEN and CDR2 is SYDVKM. This CDR3 has 16 residues. The CDR3 DNA is TGTGCCAGCACCAATACCCCGGACAGGCGCCGGCAGCCCCAGCATTTT. Translation gives CASTNTPDRRRQPQHF. Complete variable domain (other parts from reference TRBV28 and TRBJ1-5): DVKVTQSSRYLVKRTGEKVFLECVQDMDHENMFWYRQDPGLGLRLIYFSYDVKMKEKGDIPEGYSVSREKKERFSLILESASTNQTSMYLCASTNTPDRRRQPQHFGDGTRLSIL.

The rearrangement joins TRBV9 to TRBJ1-2; D is perhaps TRBD1 (5 bases). Trimming took off 2 bases at V and 5 bases at J, with 22 bases between the two ends. The CDR3 extends over 17 amino acids. Germline-derived CDR1 and CDR2 are SGDLS and YYNGEE. The CDR3 loop reads CASSVHKAVGLTYGYTF. CDR3 bases: TGTGCCAGCAGCGTCCATAAGGCAGTGGGGCTCACTTATGGCTACACCTTC.